The 7 T cell receptor beta chains listed next were all sequenced from one sample in a study of T cell clonotyping in hematopoietic cell transplantation. TCRdb's copy holds only in-frame clones and misses some; the assay was immunoSEQ multiplex PCR. This table holds about 15,000 clones, about 60% found once. Sequenced input: PBMCs. Receptors originate from a human donor who either received an allogeneic hematopoietic cell transplant for a myeloid malignancy or was a related donor (not recorded which). Some clones in this sample may be carry-over from other donors' samples.

The DNA for the CDR3 is TGTGCCTGGAGTGAGAGACTAGCCGCGGGAGATACGCAGTATTTT. Translation: CAWSERLAAGDTQYF. The rearrangement links TRBV30 to TRBJ2-3; 7 positions match TRBD2. V trimming: 1 base; J trimming: 5 bases; junction bases outside the gene matches: 9. This CDR3 has 15 amino acids. The germline V gene encodes CDR1 GTSNPN and CDR2 SVGIG (reference sequence).

The genes are TRBV2 and TRBJ1-2; 8 bases match TRBD1. V lost 1 base and J lost 6; bases outside the gene matches: 7. This CDR3 has 15 residues. Germline loops: CDR1 SNHLY, CDR2 FYNNEI. CDR3 bases: TGTGCCAGCAGTGAAGTCTTGAGACAGGGGAATGGCTACACCTTC. Its translation is CASSEVLRQGNGYTF.

This chain uses TRBV6-5 with TRBJ1-4; a possible D gene is TRBD1 (5 bases). Germline V gene lookup returns CDR1 MNHEY and CDR2 SVGAGI. The germline V and J ends were trimmed by 4 bases and 1 base, with 7 bases remaining between them. CDR3 length equals 14 residues. CDR3 nucleotides: TGTGCCAGCAGTTTTCAGGGAACTAATGAAAAACTGTTTTTT. This gives the protein CASSFQGTNEKLFF.

The V and J genes are TRBV9 and TRBJ1-2; TRBD1 agrees at 7 bases. V gave up 2 bases and J gave up 7 bases; unmatched junction bases: 8. CDR1 SGDLS and CDR2 YYNGEE come from the germline V gene. The CDR3 is made up of 14 amino acids. The CDR3 here is CASSVSTGRSGYTF. The CDR3 nucleotides read TGTGCCAGCAGCGTCTCGACAGGGAGGAGTGGCTACACCTTC.

This clone was detected a few times. The chain is built from TRBV4-2 and TRBJ1-2; possible D gene TRBD1, 6 bases. Germline assignment: CDR1 LGHNA and CDR2 YNFKEQ. The CDR3 covers 16 residues. The ends were cut back, 3 bases at V and 4 bases at J, with 18 bases in the middle. In DNA, the CDR3 is TGTGCCAGCAGCCAGGAATACAGGGCGGTTACCTATGGCTACACCTTC. Encoded protein: CASSQEYRAVTYGYTF.

This clone was seen only a few times. The chain combines TRBV4-1 with TRBJ1-3; D gene unclear. CDR3 length equals 16 residues. Germline assignment: CDR1 MGHRA and CDR2 YSYEKL. V lost 0 bases and J 2 bases, leaving 11 bases between the germline ends. CDR3 sequence reads: CASSQDPGYAGNTIYF. The CDR3 DNA reads as TGCGCCAGCAGCCAAGATCCGGGATATGCTGGAAACACCATATATTTT.

V usage is TRBV19 and J usage is TRBJ2-7; D not certain. Germline V gives CDR1 LNHDA, CDR2 SQIVND (reference sequence). V gave up 1 base and J gave up 4 bases, with 2 bases separating them. The CDR3 length is 11 residues. The CDR3 sequence is CASSIGYEQYF. The CDR3, as DNA: TGTGCCAGTAGTATAGGATACGAGCAGTACTTC. Combining the CDR3 with reference TRBV19 and TRBJ2-7 gives the whole variable domain DGGITQSPKYLFRKEGQNVTLSCEQNLNHDAMYWYRQDPGQGLRLIYYSQIVNDFQKGDIAEGYSVSREKKESFPLTVTSAQKNPTAFYLCASSIGYEQYFGPGTRLTVT.